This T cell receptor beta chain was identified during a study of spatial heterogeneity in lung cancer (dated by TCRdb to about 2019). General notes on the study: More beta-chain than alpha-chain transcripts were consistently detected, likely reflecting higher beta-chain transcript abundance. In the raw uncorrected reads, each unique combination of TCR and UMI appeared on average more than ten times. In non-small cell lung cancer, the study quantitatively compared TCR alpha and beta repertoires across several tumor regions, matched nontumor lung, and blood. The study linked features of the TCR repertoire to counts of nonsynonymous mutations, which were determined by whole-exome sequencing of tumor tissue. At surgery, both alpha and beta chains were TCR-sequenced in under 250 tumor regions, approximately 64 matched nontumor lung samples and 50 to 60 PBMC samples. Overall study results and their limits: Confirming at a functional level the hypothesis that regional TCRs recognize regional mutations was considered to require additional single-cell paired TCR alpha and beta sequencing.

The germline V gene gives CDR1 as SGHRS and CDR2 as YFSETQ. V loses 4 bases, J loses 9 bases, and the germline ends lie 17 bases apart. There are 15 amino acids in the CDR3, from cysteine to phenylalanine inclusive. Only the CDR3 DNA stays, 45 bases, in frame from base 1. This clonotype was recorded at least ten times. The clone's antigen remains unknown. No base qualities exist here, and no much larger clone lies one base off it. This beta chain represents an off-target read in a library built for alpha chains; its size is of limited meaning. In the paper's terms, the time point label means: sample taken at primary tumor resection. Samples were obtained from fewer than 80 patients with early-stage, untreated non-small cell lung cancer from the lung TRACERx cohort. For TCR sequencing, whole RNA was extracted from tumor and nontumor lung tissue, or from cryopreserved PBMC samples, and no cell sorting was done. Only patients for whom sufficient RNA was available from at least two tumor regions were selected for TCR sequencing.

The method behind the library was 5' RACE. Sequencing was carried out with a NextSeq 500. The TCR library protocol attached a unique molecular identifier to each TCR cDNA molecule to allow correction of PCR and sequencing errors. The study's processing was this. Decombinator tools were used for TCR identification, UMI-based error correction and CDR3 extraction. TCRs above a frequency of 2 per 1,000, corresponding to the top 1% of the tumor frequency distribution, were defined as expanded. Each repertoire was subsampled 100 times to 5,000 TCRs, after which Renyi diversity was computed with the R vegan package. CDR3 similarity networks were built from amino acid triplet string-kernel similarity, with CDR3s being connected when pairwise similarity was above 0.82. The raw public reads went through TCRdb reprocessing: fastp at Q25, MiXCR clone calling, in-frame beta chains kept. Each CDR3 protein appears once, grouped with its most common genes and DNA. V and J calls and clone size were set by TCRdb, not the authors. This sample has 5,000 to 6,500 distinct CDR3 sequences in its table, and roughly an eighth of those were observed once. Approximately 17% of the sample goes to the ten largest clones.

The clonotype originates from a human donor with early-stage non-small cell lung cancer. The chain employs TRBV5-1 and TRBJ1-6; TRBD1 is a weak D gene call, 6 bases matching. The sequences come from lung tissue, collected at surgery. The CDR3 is CASSGSSTGTSPLHF. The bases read TGCGCCAGCAGCGGGAGCTCGACAGGAACTTCACCCCTCCACTTT.